This TCR beta chain was sequenced in a study of post-analysis software for immune sequencing data. Study-level points and caveats: With F measure, samples from one preparation batch clustered together strongly. The normalized Chao1 diversity of multiple sclerosis patients was significantly lower than that of controls. Patients carried several TRBV segments more frequently than controls did, and TRBV5-6, TRBV5-1 and TRBV20-1 were among them.

About this clonotype: Its antigen remains unknown. In this CDR3 the conserved last residue, phenylalanine or tryptophan, is missing, so a read error is likely.

V was shortened by 4 bases and J by 3 bases, with 14 bases between the two germline ends. CDR3 length equals 15 residues. From germline, CDR1 is SGDLS and CDR2 YYNGEE. Unique molecular identifiers were present in the TCR beta cDNA libraries. Once roughly 1 to 11 million T cells were used, roughly 500,000 cDNA molecules resulted. From the PCR reads, TCRdb called clonotypes with MiXCR, one entry per CDR3 protein. Among fewer than 850,000 distinct CDR3 sequences listed, approximately 44% were seen once. Sequenced: blood. The rearrangement uses TRBV9 and TRBJ2-1, with D possibly being TRBD2 (6 bases). This TCR was recovered from a girl aged 5-17 years with multiple sclerosis. This CDR3 reads CASSMRLEGYNEQFC. The CDR3 DNA reads as TGTGCCAGCAGCATGAGACTAGAGGGCTACAATGAGCAGTTCTGC.